The present T cell receptor beta chain was sequenced within a study of response to subunit inactivated influenza vaccine (dated by TCRdb to 2016 to 2019). For the study in its entirety: Deep quantitative T cell receptor repertoire profiling was used in the study to track responses to a trivalent subunit inactivated influenza vaccine. The paper's findings and limits, for the study overall: According to the authors, only a limited number of new T cells may be recruited by each seasonal influenza vaccination.

Sample time point, as interpreted from the label and publication: more than 40 days after influenza vaccine administration. As to this clonotype: Its antigen has not been determined. No base-level quality is on record; no much larger clone is a single base apart.

Library generation was performed with RT-PCR. Sequencing instrument: Illumina HiSeq 2500. TCRdb passed the public sequencing reads through fastp at Q25 and MiXCR, retaining productive beta sequences. Merged by CDR3 protein, the rows form single entries marked with the most common genes and DNA. The sample table contains roughly 570,000 distinct CDR3 sequences; only one count was recorded for over 10% of them. Around 13% of the sample belongs to the ten largest clones. The CDR3 starts with the cysteine, ends with the phenylalanine, and has 14 residues. CDR3 DNA is the only sequence kept; it has 42 bases, read in frame from the first base. CDR1 and CDR2, looked up from the germline V gene (reference sequence), are LNHNV and YYDKDF. The junction shows trimming of 5 bases on V and 1 base on J, plus 11 bases between the germline ends.

Recombination linked TRBV15 to TRBJ1-1; TRBD1 is a possible D gene, resting on 6 matching bases. This material consisted of PBMCs from blood, taken about 40 days after vaccination. The sequence derives from a man in his fifties or sixties who received an inactivated influenza vaccine. Donor details come from another sample of the same person, matched by shared clones. The CDR3 reads as follows: CATSGETGNTEAFF. In nucleotide form, the sequence is TGTGCCACCAGCGGGGAGACAGGGAACACTGAAGCTTTCTTT.